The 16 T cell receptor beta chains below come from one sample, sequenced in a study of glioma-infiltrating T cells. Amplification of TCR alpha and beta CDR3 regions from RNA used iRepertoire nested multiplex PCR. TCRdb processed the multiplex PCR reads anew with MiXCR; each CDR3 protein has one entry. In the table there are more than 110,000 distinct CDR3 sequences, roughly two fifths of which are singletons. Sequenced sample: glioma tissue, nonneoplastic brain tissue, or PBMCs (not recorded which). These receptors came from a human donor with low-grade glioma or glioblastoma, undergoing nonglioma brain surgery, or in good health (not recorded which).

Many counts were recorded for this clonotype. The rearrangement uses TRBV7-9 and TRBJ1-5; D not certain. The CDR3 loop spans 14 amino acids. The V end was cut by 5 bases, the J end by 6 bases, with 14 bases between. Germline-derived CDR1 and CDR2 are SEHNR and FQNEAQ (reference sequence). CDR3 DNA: TGTGCCAGCAGCGTCGAAGGGAGAGGTCAGCCCCAGCATTTT. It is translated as CASSVEGRGQPQHF.

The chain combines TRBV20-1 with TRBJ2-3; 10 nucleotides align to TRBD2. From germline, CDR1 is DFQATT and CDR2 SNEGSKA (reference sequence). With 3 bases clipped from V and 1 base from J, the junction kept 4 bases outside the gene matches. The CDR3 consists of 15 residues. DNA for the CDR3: TGCAGTGCTAGGGGAGCGGGGGGGGGCACAGATACGCAGTATTTT. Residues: CSARGAGGGTDTQYF.

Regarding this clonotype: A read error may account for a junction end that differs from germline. In DNA, the CDR3 is TGCAGTACTAGTACCGGGACCCTGGGATACGAGCAGTACTTC. It specifies CSTSTGTLGYEQYF. The gene calls are TRBV20-1 and TRBJ2-7, with D perhaps TRBD1 or TRBD2 (5 bases each). Germline CDR1 reads DFQATT; CDR2 reads SNEGSKA (reference sequence). CDR3 size: 14 residues.

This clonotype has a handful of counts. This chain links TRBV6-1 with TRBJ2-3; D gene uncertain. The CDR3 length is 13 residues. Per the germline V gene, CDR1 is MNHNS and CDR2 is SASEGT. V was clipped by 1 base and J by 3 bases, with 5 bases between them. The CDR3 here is CASSEVVTDTQYF. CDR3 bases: TGTGCCAGCAGTGAAGTGGTTACAGATACGCAGTATTTT.

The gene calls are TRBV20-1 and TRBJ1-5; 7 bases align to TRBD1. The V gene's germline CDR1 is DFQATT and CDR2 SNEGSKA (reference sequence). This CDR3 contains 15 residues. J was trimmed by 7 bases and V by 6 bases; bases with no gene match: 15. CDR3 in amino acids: CSANRRWDSKQPQHF. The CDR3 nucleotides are TGCAGTGCAAATAGGCGATGGGACAGTAAACAGCCCCAGCATTTT.

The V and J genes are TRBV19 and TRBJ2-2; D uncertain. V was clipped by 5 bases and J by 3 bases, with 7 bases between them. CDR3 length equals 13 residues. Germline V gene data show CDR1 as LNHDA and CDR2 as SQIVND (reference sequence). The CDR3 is CASSFEYTGELFF. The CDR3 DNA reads TGTGCCAGTAGTTTCGAATACACCGGGGAGCTGTTTTTT.

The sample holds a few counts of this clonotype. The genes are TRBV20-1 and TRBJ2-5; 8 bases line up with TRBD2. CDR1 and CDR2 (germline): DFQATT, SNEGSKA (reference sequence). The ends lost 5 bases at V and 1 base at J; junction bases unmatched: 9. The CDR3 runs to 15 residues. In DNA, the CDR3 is TGCAGTGCTGTTCGACTAGCGCGTCTCCAAGAGACCCAGTACTTC. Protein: CSAVRLARLQETQYF.

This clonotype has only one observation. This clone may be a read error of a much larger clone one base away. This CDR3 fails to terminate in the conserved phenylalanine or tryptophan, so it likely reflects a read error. CDR3 sequence reads: CASSPGTGGDTQYI. The CDR3 DNA follows: TGTGCCAGCAGTCCCGGGACAGGAGGTGATACGCAGTATATT. The chain couples TRBV6-1 to TRBJ2-3; TRBD1 agrees at 8 bases. The CDR3 sequence is 14 residues long. V was clipped by 5 bases and J by 6 bases; unmatched bases: 7. The germline V gene has CDR1 MNHNS and CDR2 SASEGT.

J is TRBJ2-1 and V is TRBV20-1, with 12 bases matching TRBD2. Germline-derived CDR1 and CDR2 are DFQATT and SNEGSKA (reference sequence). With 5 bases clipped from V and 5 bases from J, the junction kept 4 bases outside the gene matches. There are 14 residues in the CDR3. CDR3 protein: CSALTSGGNNEQFF. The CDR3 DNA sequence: TGCAGTGCTCTCACTAGCGGGGGGAACAATGAGCAGTTCTTC.

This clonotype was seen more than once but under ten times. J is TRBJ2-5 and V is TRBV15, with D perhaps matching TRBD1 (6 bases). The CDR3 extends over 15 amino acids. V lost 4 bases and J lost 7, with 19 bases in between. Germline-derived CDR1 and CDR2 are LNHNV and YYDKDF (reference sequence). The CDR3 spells CATSNVRGPGGTQYF. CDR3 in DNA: TGTGCCACCAGCAACGTCAGGGGCCCTGGGGGGACCCAGTACTTC.

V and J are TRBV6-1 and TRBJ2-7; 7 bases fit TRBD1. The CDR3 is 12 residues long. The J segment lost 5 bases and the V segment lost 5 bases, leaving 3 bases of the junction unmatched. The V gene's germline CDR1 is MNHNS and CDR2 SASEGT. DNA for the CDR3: TGTGCCAGCAGTCTACAGGGGAACGAGCAGTACTTC. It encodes CASSLQGNEQYF.

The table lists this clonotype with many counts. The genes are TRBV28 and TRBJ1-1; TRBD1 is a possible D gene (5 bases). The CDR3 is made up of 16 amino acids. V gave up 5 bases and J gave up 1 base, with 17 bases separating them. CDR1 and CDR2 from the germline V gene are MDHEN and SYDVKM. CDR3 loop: CASSRGRGRANTEAFF. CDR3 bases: TGTGCCAGCAGTCGAGGTAGGGGTCGGGCGAACACTGAAGCTTTCTTT.

CDR3 sequence (DNA): TGTGCCAGCAGTGTCGGCAGCGGCACTGAAGCTTTCTTT. Translated: CASSVGSGTEAFF. The chain has TRBV2 and TRBJ1-1; no firm D call. Germline V gives CDR1 SNHLY, CDR2 FYNNEI. The CDR3 has 13 amino acids. Between the trimmed V and J ends, which lost 4 bases and 4 bases, there was a span of 10 bases. The whole variable domain, remainder taken from reference TRBV2 and TRBJ1-1, is EPEVTQTPSHQVTQMGQEVILRCVPISNHLYFYWYRQILGQKVEFLVSFYNNEISEKSEIFDDQFSVERPDGSNFTLKIRSTKLEDSAMYFCASSVGSGTEAFFGQGTRLTVV.

The CDR3 is CSAGTGATDTQYF. Written as DNA, the CDR3 is TGCAGTGCTGGGACAGGAGCAACAGATACGCAGTATTTT. The chain joins TRBV20-1 to TRBJ2-3, with 8 bases matching TRBD1. Trimming at V came to 5 bases and at J to 3 bases, leaving 4 bases not matched to a gene. In germline, CDR1 is DFQATT, CDR2 SNEGSKA (reference sequence). This CDR3 is 13 amino acids long.

The CDR3 loop reads CATSGGDETQYF. The DNA of the CDR3 is TGTGCCACCTCAGGGGGCGATGAGACCCAGTACTTC. The chain carries TRBV24-1 and TRBJ2-5; 8 positions agree with TRBD1. Trimming took 9 bases from V and 5 from J; bases not matched to a gene: 4. Looked up from germline, CDR1 is KGHDR and CDR2 is SFDVKD. The CDR3 runs to 12 residues.

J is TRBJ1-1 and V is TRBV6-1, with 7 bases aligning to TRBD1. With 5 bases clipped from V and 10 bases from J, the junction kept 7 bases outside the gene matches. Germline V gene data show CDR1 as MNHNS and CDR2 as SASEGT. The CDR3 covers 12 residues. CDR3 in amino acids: CASSFRGRGAFF. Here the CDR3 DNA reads TGTGCCAGCAGTTTTAGGGGGCGCGGAGCTTTCTTT.